This entry features one TCR beta chain sequence. Its binding antigen is unknown. The record has no base qualities; no much larger clone is one base away. CDR1 is given as LNHDA and CDR2 as SQIVND, both from the germline V gene (reference sequence). The CDR3, from cysteine to phenylalanine, totals 15 residues. Only CDR3 DNA is held: 45 bases, read in frame from base 1. V trim: 3 bases; J trim: 4 bases; unmatched bases: 4. This specimen comes from a study of memory CD4+ T cells and cytomegalovirus serostatus (dated by TCRdb to about 2019). About the investigation overall: The cohort comprised 35 or so healthy Belgian adults, 9 CMV seropositive and about 24 CMV seronegative. The study sequenced CD4+ memory TCRbeta repertoires of a Belgian cohort with known cytomegalovirus serostatus to replicate a published TCR-based CMV serostatus classifier. The full study reports these points: Only CD4+CD45RO+ memory cells were sequenced, in contrast to the original study, which included naive and memory CD4+ and CD8+ populations. On the Belgian cohort, the classifier based on the original framework reached a median bootstrapped AUC of roughly 0.94, with a 95% CI of 0.76-1.00. Among the 150 to 200 previously reported CMV-associated TCRbeta sequences, some 70 showed up in the CD4+ memory repertoires, with each one found in between one and five individuals. The results were read as suggesting that the CMV-associated TCR signature is, for the most part, present in the CD4+ memory repertoire. For predicting CMV serostatus, the median bootstrapped AUC was about 0.94 using the original framework and around 0.9 using a US-trained random forest.

The Quick-DNA Microprep Kit was used to extract genomic DNA from the sorted cells. Amplification of TCRbeta DNA was done with the immunoSEQ hsTCRbeta kit, following the protocol from the manufacturer. An Illumina MiSeq instrument was used to sequence the TCRbeta libraries. Processing in the source paper ran as follows. Removing out-of-frame sequences left 2,204,828 distinct TCRbeta sequences, an average of about 73,000 per individual. Each individual was scored according to the count of 164 previously reported CMV-associated TCRbeta sequences and the total productive distinct TCRbeta count. A beta-binomial model was reimplemented in Python, and random forests from scikit-learn, run with default parameters, were trained on data from the US cohort. Classifier performance on the Belgian cohort was summarized as median AUC with percentile confidence intervals over 10,000 bootstrap iterations. The source is immuneACCESS, and TCRdb retained only in-frame sequences with V and J called. Part of the clones is not carried over; for the studies checked, unresolved V genes explain less than half of this, and the remainder is unexplained. V and J calls and clone size follow that table, whereas D and trimming were derived from the DNA. The sample includes 40,000 to 55,000 clones, with around 83% observed a single time. The top ten constitute 1.4% of the sample.

A FACSAria II was used to sort memory CD4+ T cells, defined as single viable CD3+CD4+CD8-CD45RO+ cells. CMV serostatus was assessed using a Roche Elecsys assay, by which serum IgG against CMV pp150, pp28, p38 and p52 was detected. Once the samples were thawed, total CD4+ T cells were enriched through positive selection using CD4 magnetic microbeads. The samples came from a separate study whose specific focus was interrogating the CD4+ T cell memory repertoire. Peripheral blood mononuclear cells were isolated and cryopreserved according to standard operating procedures, and serum was kept at -80 degrees C. The staining used CD3-PerCP (BW264/56), CD4-APC (RPA-T4), CD45RO-PE (UCHT1) and CD8-Pacific Orange (3B5) antibodies, and Sytox blue was used to exclude non-viable cells.

This sequence originates from an adult in good health and CMV-seropositive. Recombination joined TRBV19 with TRBJ2-2, and TRBD2 matches 8 of the central bases. Sequencing was performed on memory CD4+ T cells from blood. The CDR3 protein sequence reads: CASSMKRGITGELFF. The nucleotide sequence is TGTGCCAGTAGTATGAAGCGGGGGATCACCGGGGAGCTGTTTTTT.